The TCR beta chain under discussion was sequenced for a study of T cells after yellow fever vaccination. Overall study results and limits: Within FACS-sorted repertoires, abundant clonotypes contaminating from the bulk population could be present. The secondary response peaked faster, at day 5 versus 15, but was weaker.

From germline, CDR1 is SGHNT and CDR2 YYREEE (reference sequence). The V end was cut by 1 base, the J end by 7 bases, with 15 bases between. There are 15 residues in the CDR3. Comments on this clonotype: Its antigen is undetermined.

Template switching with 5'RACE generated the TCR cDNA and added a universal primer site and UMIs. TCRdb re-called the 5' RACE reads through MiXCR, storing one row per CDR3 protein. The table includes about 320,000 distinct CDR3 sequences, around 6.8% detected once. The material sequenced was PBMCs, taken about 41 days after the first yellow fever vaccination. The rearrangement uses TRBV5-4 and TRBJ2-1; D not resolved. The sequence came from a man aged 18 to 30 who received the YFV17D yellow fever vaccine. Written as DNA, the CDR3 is TGTGCCAGCAGCTTGAAGGCCCTTCGGTGGAATGAGCAGTTCTTC. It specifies CASSLKALRWNEQFF.